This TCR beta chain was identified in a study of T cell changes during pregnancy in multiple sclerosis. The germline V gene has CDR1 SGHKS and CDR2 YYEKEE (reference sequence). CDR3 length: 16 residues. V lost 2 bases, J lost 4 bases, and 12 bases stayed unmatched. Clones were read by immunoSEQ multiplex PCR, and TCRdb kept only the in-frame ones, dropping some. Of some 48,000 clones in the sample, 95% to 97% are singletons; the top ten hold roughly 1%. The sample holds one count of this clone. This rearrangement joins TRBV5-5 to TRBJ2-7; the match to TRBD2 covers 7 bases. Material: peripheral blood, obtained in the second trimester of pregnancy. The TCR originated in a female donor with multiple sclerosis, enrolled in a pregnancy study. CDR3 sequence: CASSFQVWTGGYEQYF. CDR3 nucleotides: TGTGCCAGCAGCTTCCAGGTATGGACGGGGGGATACGAGCAGTACTTC.